This TCR beta chain came from a study of post-analysis software for immune sequencing data. Study-wide background: The cohort encompassed relapsing-remitting, secondary progressive and progressive-relapsing multiple sclerosis disease courses. Whole-study results and caveats: Patients carried roughly five TRBV segments more frequently than controls did, and TRBV5-6, TRBV5-1 and TRBV20-1 were among them. Multiple sclerosis patients had significantly lower normalized Chao1 diversity than controls.

The library was made from cDNA and included unique molecular identifiers. TCRdb called the PCR reads again in MiXCR, with one record for every CDR3 protein. The sample records fewer than 850,000 distinct CDR3 sequences, roughly 29% being singletons. A remark on this clonotype: Its antigen is undetermined.

Trimming removed 2 bases at V and 1 base at J, with 11 bases between. CDR3 size: 15 residues. In germline, CDR1 is SGHVS, CDR2 FQNEAQ. Sequenced sample: blood. The J gene is TRBJ1-1, the V gene TRBV7-8; D uncertain. The sequence was obtained from a girl aged 5-17 years with multiple sclerosis. In DNA form, the CDR3 reads TGTGCCAGCAGCTTACAAGTGGTCCAGAACACTGAAGCTTTCTTT. It translates to CASSLQVVQNTEAFF.